This is a list of T cell receptor beta chains from one sample in a study of blood T cell repertoires in COVID-19. The table came from immunoSEQ multiplex PCR; TCRdb's copy has only in-frame clones and leaves some out. The table has around 390,000 clones, around nine tenths seen once. The sequencing sample was made of PBMCs or T cells enriched from blood (not recorded which). The receptors were gathered from a woman aged 45-60 years who had recovered from COVID-19. Both conserved end residues are part of each CDR3. D genes are given only for firm matches. The size of a clone is reported for some rows only, either as once, few or many, or as a class for expanded clones.

>12|-|TRBV5-1|-|TRBJ2-7
TGCGCCAGCAGCTTGCCGGGACAAGCGTTGTACTTC
CASSLPGQALYF
>12|-|TRBV7-9|-|TRBJ1-4
TGTGCCAGCAGCGAAGGGCCCGGGACTGGGATTTTT
CASSEGPGTGIF
>13|-|TRBV23-1|-|TRBJ1-1
TGCGCCAGCAGTCCCCGTCTAATCGTTGAAGCTTTCTTT
CASSPRLIVEAFF
>15|-|TRBV15|-|TRBJ1-5
TGTGCCACCAGCACGTACAGCTATAGCAATCAGCCCCAGCATTTT
CATSTYSYSNQPQHF
>13|-|TRBV5-5|-|TRBJ1-2
TGTGCCAGCAGACGAAAACAGGGAGATGGCTACACCTTC
CASRRKQGDGYTF
>15|TRBD1|TRBV2|-|TRBJ1-3
TGTGCCATCTTCAAGGTCGGGGACAGGGAAAACACCATATATTTT
CAIFKVGDRENTIYF
>16|TRBD1|TRBV2|-|TRBJ1-1
TGTGCCAGCGAAAGGGACAGGGGAGACTTGGATGGGGAAGCTTTCTTT
CASERDRGDLDGEAFF
>15|TRBD1|TRBV6-5|-|TRBJ1-1
TGTGCCAGCAGTCGGACAGGGAACATGAACACTGAAGCTTTCTTT
CASSRTGNMNTEAFF
>13|-|TRBV7-3|-|TRBJ1-1
TGTGCCAGCAGCTTAATGCAGGGCACTGAAGCTTTCTTT
CASSLMQGTEAFF
>13|-|TRBV4-1|few|TRBJ2-1
TGCGCCAGCAGCTCGCGACAGGACAATGAGCAGTTCTTC
CASSSRQDNEQFF
>13|-|TRBV3-1/TRBV3-2|-|TRBJ1-1
TGTGCCAGCAGCCCTGGGCCGAACACTGAAGCTTTCTTT
CASSPGPNTEAFF
>15|-|TRBV28|-|TRBJ2-1
TGTGCCAGCAGCCCTAGGTTGCTAGCGTTTCATGAGCAGTTCTTC
CASSPRLLAFHEQFF
>16|TRBD1|TRBV4-3|-|TRBJ2-2
TGCGCCAGCAGCCAGAGGACAGGGACGAACACCGGGGAGCTGTTTTTT
CASSQRTGTNTGELFF
>14|-|TRBV10-3|-|TRBJ2-1
TGTGCCGTCAGGCGGGGTTCTGTGTACAATGAGCAGTTCTTC
CAVRRGSVYNEQFF
>14|-|TRBV6-5|-|TRBJ1-6
TGTGCCAGCAGTTACTTAGGCGGTAATTCACCCCTCCACTTT
CASSYLGGNSPLHF
>15|TRBD1|TRBV16|-|TRBJ1-1
TGTGCCAGCAGCCAAAACGGACAGGGATGGACTGAAGCTTTCTTT
CASSQNGQGWTEAFF
>15|-|TRBV7-2|once|TRBJ1-5
TGTGCCAGCAGCTTATCAGGGATGGTAGGCCAGCCCCAGCATTTT
CASSLSGMVGQPQHF
>11|-|TRBV7-2|-|TRBJ1-2
TGTGCCAGCAGCTTTTCCGATGGCTACACCTTC
CASSFSDGYTF
>13|-|TRBV2|-|TRBJ1-1
TGTGCCAGCAGTCCGGACAGCCACACTGAAGCTTTCTTT
CASSPDSHTEAFF
>16|-|TRBV19|-|TRBJ1-5
TGTGCCAGTAATCAACACCCGACAGGCACAAATCAGCCCCAGCATTTT
CASNQHPTGTNQPQHF
>13|-|TRBV6-5|-|TRBJ1-1
TGTGCCAGCAAAGAGCGGGGAAACACTGAAGCTTTCTTT
CASKERGNTEAFF
>13|-|TRBV27|-|TRBJ2-3
TGTGCCAGCAGTCTTGTAGGCACAGATACGCAGTATTTT
CASSLVGTDTQYF
>12|-|TRBV5-6|-|TRBJ1-1
TGTGCCAGCAGCTTAGTAGGACAGGAAGCTTTCTTT
CASSLVGQEAFF
>13|-|TRBV9|-|TRBJ1-1
TGTGCCAGCAGTGAGGGACAGAACACTGAAGCTTTCTTT
CASSEGQNTEAFF
>16|TRBD1|TRBV3-1/TRBV3-2|-|TRBJ2-1
TGTGCCAGCAGCCGAACCGGGACAGGCCCCTACAATGAGCAGTTCTTC
CASSRTGTGPYNEQFF
>15|TRBD1|TRBV2|-|TRBJ1-2
TGTGCCAGCAGTCGCGAGGACAGGGGGCTTTGGGGCTACACCTTC
CASSREDRGLWGYTF
>15|TRBD1|TRBV10-3|-|TRBJ1-2
TGTGCCATCAGTGTTCAGGACAGGGAGCTCTATGGCTACACCTTC
CAISVQDRELYGYTF
>14|-|TRBV24-1|once|TRBJ2-7
TGTGCCACCAGTGACCTCGACAGCTCCTACGAGCAGTACTTC
CATSDLDSSYEQYF
>16|TRBD1|TRBV5-1|-|TRBJ1-4
TGCGCCAGCAGCCCCGGGACAGGGAAGGCTAATGAAAAACTGTTTTTT
CASSPGTGKANEKLFF
>15|-|TRBV18|-|TRBJ1-1
TGTGCCAGCTCACCCCGCGGGGAGATCGACACTGAAGCTTTCTTT
CASSPRGEIDTEAFF
>15|-|TRBV10-1|few|TRBJ2-7
TGCGCCAGCAGTCATACAGGGATGAGCTCCTACGAGCAGTACTTC
CASSHTGMSSYEQYF
>12|-|TRBV10-3|-|TRBJ2-1
TGTGCCATCAGTGTACAGGGTAGTGAGCAGTTCTTC
CAISVQGSEQFF
>11|-|TRBV29-1|-|TRBJ2-7
TGCAGCGCCGGGCTAGCATCCGAGCAGTACTTC
CSAGLASEQYF
>14|TRBD1|TRBV2|few|TRBJ1-2
TGTGCCAGCAGTGAGAGTACAGGGGGATATGGCTACACCTTC
CASSESTGGYGYTF
>15|-|TRBV13|-|TRBJ1-2
TGTGCCAGCAGCTTAGGGGCAGTCACTAACTATGGCTACACCTTC
CASSLGAVTNYGYTF
>14|-|TRBV9|few|TRBJ1-1
TGTGCCAGCAACGAATTAAACAGGGACACTGAAGCTTTCTTT
CASNELNRDTEAFF
>14|TRBD1|TRBV19|-|TRBJ1-5
TGTGCCAGTAGTATCGTGGGACAGGGCAAGCCCCAGCATTTT
CASSIVGQGKPQHF
>14|-|TRBV12-5|-|TRBJ1-2
TGTGCTAGTGGTTCGCCCGCAGGGTACTATGGCTACACCTTC
CASGSPAGYYGYTF
>13|-|TRBV2|-|TRBJ1-1
TGTGCCAGCTCCGGGCAGGGTAATACTGAAGCTTTCTTT
CASSGQGNTEAFF
>15|TRBD2|TRBV4-1|few|TRBJ2-2
TGCGCCAGCAGCCAGGGACTAGCGAACACCGGGGAGCTGTTTTTT
CASSQGLANTGELFF